This TCR beta chain was sequenced in a study of beta chain features in type 1 diabetes. V was clipped by 0 bases and J by 0 bases, with 10 bases between them. Per germline, CDR1 KGHSH and CDR2 LQKENI. The CDR3 extends over 16 amino acids. This clone has ten or more counts. Since all of the isolated RNA was reverse transcribed, expressed TCRB transcripts were what got sequenced. Sequencing used immunoSEQ multiplex PCR; TCRdb keeps in-frame clones, though not all of them. This sample yields more than 150,000 clones, of which around 10% are seen a single time; around 2% belongs to the top ten. The specimen sequenced was central memory CD4+ T cells from blood. The chain is built from TRBV18 and TRBJ2-3; D gene uncertain. The sequence was collected from a man aged 18 to 30 in good health. CDR3 residues: CASSPPYSSSTDTQYF. CDR3 in DNA: TGTGCCAGCTCACCACCTTACAGTTCTAGCACAGATACGCAGTATTTT.